This T cell receptor (beta chain) was found in a study of blood T cells in healthy people across ages (dated by TCRdb to between 2015 and 2017). Concerning the study at large: In model experiments, roughly one uniquely barcoded TCR beta cDNA molecule per two T cells was captured by template switching. Using deep sequencing normalized with unique cDNA molecular identifiers, the study measured how TCR beta repertoire diversity changes with age. The donors were divided into four age groups: young (average approximately 16 years), middle-aged (around 41), aged (about 60) and long-lived (roughly 86). To avoid experimental bias, donors of different ages were distributed randomly across sequencing lanes. Two additional independent replicas of 1 million unique cDNA reads from the same blood draw were analyzed for two donors (one aged 18 to 30 and one aged 80 or older).

A remark on this clonotype: It has no known antigen specificity. Qualities for individual bases were not recorded, and no much larger clone is one base off.

Via the germline V gene, CDR1 is SGHAT and CDR2 FQNNGV. V is reduced by 1 base and J by 5 bases, leaving a spacing of 11 bases between them. The CDR3 contains 14 residues, cysteine and phenylalanine counted. The kept DNA is CDR3 alone, 42 bases in frame from the first base. Library creation used 5' RACE. Instrument used: Illumina HiSeq 2500. A second 7 to 11 cycle PCR used a sample-barcoded 5' primer and a J-beta primer mix. A template-switch 5' adaptor carrying 12 random nucleotides introduced a unique molecular identifier onto each TCR beta cDNA molecule. Each sample yielded at least 3 million CDR3-containing paired-end reads. First-strand cDNA synthesis was performed from all RNA using the Mint cDNA synthesis kit, with priming by a TRBC-specific oligonucleotide. After uracil-DNA glycosylase treatment, a first 18-cycle PCR used universal primers M1SS and BC2_uni_R on all cDNA. Per the source publication's procedure: Normalization of each sample was performed by random selection of 1 million high-quality reads, each carrying a distinct molecular identifier. Instead of being binned into consensus sequences, reads that shared molecular identifiers were thrown out. CDR3 identification, clonotype clustering and error correction used MiTCR with a Q25 quality threshold and the strictest error-elimination algorithm. A nonparametric unseen species model with Euler transformation was used to estimate a lower bound on total TCR beta diversity. TCRdb handled the public reads itself, with Q25 trimming in fastp and clone calling in MiXCR, and kept productive beta chains. Rows matching on CDR3 protein sequence are summarized as one entry with the most common DNA and genes. TCRdb, rather than the study authors, made the V and J calls. The sample yields 600,000 to 650,000 distinct CDR3 sequences; roughly 58% were counted once. The ten top clones hold 30% to 45% of the sample.

Overall study outcomes, separate from this receptor: Estimates of total diversity from one million sequenced T cells were regarded as lower bounds and underestimates. There was a strong correlation between observed TCR beta diversity and the percentage of naive T cells measured by flow cytometry. As age increased, observed TCR beta diversity per million T cells dropped in a roughly linear way, and a significant reduction was already evident by age around 41. Because donor CMV infection status was unknown, age-related changes in expanded clonotypes were potentially confounded. Bulk unsorted PBMC profiling prevented conclusive comparison of naive and antigen-experienced compartments. The long-lived group showed more naive CD4+ T cells, fewer expanded clones and increased TCR diversity than the aged group, suggesting age selection.

The roughly 42 donors, aged 6 to 90 years, were systemically healthy Caucasian individuals from Russia. Each donor gave 8 to 10 milliliters of peripheral blood, drawn into EDTA-treated Vacutainer tubes. Ficoll-Paque density-gradient centrifugation was used to isolate PBMCs, with at least 6 million per sample. Total RNA was extracted from PBMCs with Trizol reagent, with at least 6 micrograms obtained per sample. For every donor, flow cytometry on a PBMC aliquot measured the percentage of naive CD45RAhigh/CD27high T cells. This sequence was found in a man in his sixties in good health. Recombination connected TRBV11-2 to TRBJ2-5; the D gene is not confidently resolved. Sequenced material: blood. Here the CDR3 is given as CASSLGQTSETQYF. The DNA sequence is given as TGTGCCAGCAGCTTAGGGCAAACGAGTGAGACCCAGTACTTC.